One sample yielded the 20 T cell receptor beta chains listed below, sequenced in a study of blood T cell repertoires in COVID-19. Sequencing was performed with immunoSEQ multiplex PCR; in TCRdb, only in-frame clones are kept and a portion is missing. The sample lists over 70,000 clones, about 75% occurring once. Sequencing input: peripheral blood. The receptors originated from an elderly woman with acute or convalescent COVID-19.

The J gene is TRBJ2-6, the V gene TRBV6-7; D perhaps matches TRBD2 (7 bases). TRBV6-7 belongs to the ORF category, with a function that is uncertain. This CDR3 is built from 20 residues. The ends were cut back, 6 bases at V and 0 bases at J, with 24 bases in the middle. The CDR3 here is CASSPGGGQGPSSGANVLTF. CDR3 nucleotides: TGTGCCAGCAGCCCCGGGGGAGGGCAGGGGCCGAGCTCTGGGGCCAACGTCCTGACTTTC.

This clone was counted a few times. The rearrangement links TRBV6-6 to TRBJ1-6; the D gene is possibly TRBD1 (6 bases). Germline V gives CDR1 MNHNY, CDR2 SVGAGI (reference sequence). The V gene lost 5 bases and the J gene lost 10 bases, with 12 bases spanning the gap. The CDR3 is 13 amino acids. The DNA of the CDR3 is TGTGCCAGCAGTCCCCCGGACAGATCACCCCTCCACTTT. Translating it yields CASSPPDRSPLHF.

CDR3 in DNA: TGTGCCAGTACCCCGGGGGGAGCCAGCTCCTACGAGCAGTACTTC. Translating it yields CASTPGGASSYEQYF. The V and J genes are TRBV7-8 and TRBJ2-7; TRBD2 aligns across 7 bases. CDR1 is SGHVS and CDR2 is FQNEAQ in the germline V gene. The CDR3 covers 15 residues. With 9 bases clipped from V and 0 bases from J, the junction kept 11 bases outside the gene matches.

The chain combines TRBV7-3 with TRBJ1-1, with a possible D match to TRBD1 (6 bases). In germline, CDR1 is SGHTA, CDR2 FQGTGA. The CDR3 has 14 residues. The V gene lost 2 bases and the J gene lost 0 bases, with 7 bases spanning the gap. CDR3 in DNA: TGTGCCAGCAGCTTACAGGGGATGAACACTGAAGCTTTCTTT. It codes for CASSLQGMNTEAFF.

V and J are TRBV4-1 and TRBJ2-7; weak D call: TRBD2 (5 bases). Trimming cost V 0 bases and J 0 bases, with 12 bases left between them. The CDR3 consists of 16 residues. Germline-derived CDR1 and CDR2 are MGHRA and YSYEKL. CDR3 DNA: TGCGCCAGCAGCCAAGAAGGAGGTTTCCGCTCCTACGAGCAGTACTTC. It yields the protein CASSQEGGFRSYEQYF.

This clone has just one count. V usage is TRBV7-2 and J usage is TRBJ1-1; D might be TRBD1 (6 bases). Per germline, CDR1 SGHTA and CDR2 FQGNSA. The CDR3 spans 14 residues. V was shortened by 5 bases and J by 1 base, with 11 bases between the two germline ends. Here the CDR3 DNA reads TGTGCCAGCAGCCCCGGGACACCGAACACTGAAGCTTTCTTT. Translated, it gives CASSPGTPNTEAFF. The full variable domain, rest sourced from reference TRBV7-2 and TRBJ1-1, is GAGVSQSPSNKVTEKGKDVELRCDPISGHTALYWYRQSLGQGLEFLIYFQGNSAPDKSGLPSDRFSAERTGGSVSTLTIQRTQQEDSAVYLCASSPGTPNTEAFFGQGTRLTVV.

This clone has a handful of counts. The chain carries TRBV30 and TRBJ1-5; 9 bases map to TRBD1. Germline values: CDR1 GTSNPN, CDR2 SVGIG (reference sequence). After removal of 1 base from V and 2 bases from J, the junction contained 6 bases not matched to a gene. This CDR3 is 16 amino acids long. The CDR3 coding sequence is TGTGCCTGGAGTGACAGGGGGCGGTCGGGCAATCAGCCCCAGCATTTT. It specifies CAWSDRGRSGNQPQHF.

The chain joins TRBV19 to TRBJ1-5, with 10 bases matching TRBD1. The V and J ends lost 5 bases and 4 bases, in that order; junction bases with no gene match: 5. This CDR3 spans 15 amino acids. Germline CDR1 LNHDA, CDR2 SQIVND (reference sequence). The chain's CDR3 is CASSPGTGANQPQHF. CDR3 nucleotides: TGTGCCAGTAGTCCCGGGACAGGGGCAAATCAGCCCCAGCATTTT.

The chain combines TRBV7-2 with TRBJ1-3, with D perhaps matching TRBD1 (5 bases). The V gene lost 5 bases and the J gene lost 0 bases, with 14 bases spanning the gap. This CDR3 has 16 residues. Germline loops: CDR1 SGHTA, CDR2 FQGNSA. This chain's CDR3 is CTSSRTADSSGNTIYF. As DNA, the CDR3 is TGTACCAGCAGCCGGACGGCCGACAGCTCTGGAAACACCATATATTTT.

This clone was detected only a few times. This chain joins TRBV18 and TRBJ2-3; the match to TRBD2 covers 15 bases. Trimming took 4 bases from V and 4 from J; bases not matched to a gene: 18. Germline assignment: CDR1 KGHSH and CDR2 LQKENI. The CDR3 contains 21 residues. The CDR3 sequence is CASSLLVAPGLAGGEADTQYF. CDR3 sequence (DNA): TGTGCCAGCTCACTCCTGGTGGCGCCGGGACTAGCGGGGGGCGAAGCAGATACGCAGTATTTT.

The rearrangement uses TRBV5-4 and TRBJ1-3; TRBD1 matches 8 bases. After removal of 10 bases from V and 0 bases from J, the junction contained 9 bases not matched to a gene. From germline, CDR1 is SGHNT and CDR2 YYREEE (reference sequence). CDR3 length equals 15 residues. The CDR3 reads CASTGGTHSGNTIYF. CDR3 nucleotides: TGTGCCTCAACAGGGGGTACCCACTCTGGAAACACCATATATTTT.

This clone showed up just a few times. This chain links TRBV24-1 with TRBJ2-3, with D perhaps matching TRBD2 (6 bases). The CDR3 is 13 amino acids. The germline V gene encodes CDR1 KGHDR and CDR2 SFDVKD. V shed 9 bases and J shed 2 bases, with 11 bases lying between them. DNA of the CDR3: TGTGCCACCTCCGGGACTCACACAGATACGCAGTATTTT. It specifies CATSGTHTDTQYF.

The rearrangement joins TRBV5-6 to TRBJ2-1; 8 nucleotides align to TRBD1. V was clipped by 3 bases and J by 4 bases; unmatched bases: 6. Germline CDR1 is SGHDT and CDR2 is YYEEEE. The CDR3 has 15 residues. Here the CDR3 DNA reads TGTGCCAGCAGCTGGACAGGGCTCCGATACAATGAGCAGTTCTTC. It is translated as CASSWTGLRYNEQFF.

The chain joins TRBV7-2 to TRBJ1-1; 7 nucleotides agree with TRBD1. CDR3 length equals 16 residues. Trimming at V came to 1 base and at J to 1 base, leaving 6 bases not matched to a gene. CDR1 SGHTA and CDR2 FQGNSA come from the germline V gene. The CDR3 DNA is TGTGCCAGCAGCTTAGTGGGACAGAATCCGAACACTGAAGCTTTCTTT. Its translation is CASSLVGQNPNTEAFF.

The J gene is TRBJ1-2, the V gene TRBV4-1, with D uncertain. The germline CDR1 and CDR2 sequences are MGHRA and YSYEKL. Between the trimmed V and J ends, which lost 0 bases and 13 bases, there was a span of 15 bases. CDR3 size: 13 residues. This CDR3 is CASSQDWGGSFTF. The CDR3 region has the DNA TGCGCCAGCAGCCAAGATTGGGGAGGGTCCTTCACCTTC.

This clone occurred once. J is TRBJ2-3 and V is TRBV5-1, with D possibly TRBD2 on 6 matching bases. V dropped 4 bases and J dropped 0 bases, with 18 bases sitting between them. The CDR3 length is 17 residues. CDR1 is SGHRS, CDR2 YFSETQ, per germline. CDR3 in amino acids: CASSQTGQGTSTDTQYF. As DNA, the CDR3 is TGCGCCAGCAGCCAAACCGGACAAGGGACTAGCACAGATACGCAGTATTTT.

The rearrangement joins TRBV2 to TRBJ1-4, with TRBD1 identical over 7 bases. V lost 6 bases to trimming and J lost 8 bases; unmatched junction nucleotides: 6. Germline CDR1 reads SNHLY; CDR2 reads FYNNEI. CDR3 length equals 13 residues. CDR3 sequence reads: CASSNRGGEKLFF. CDR3 DNA: TGTGCCAGCAGCAACAGGGGCGGCGAAAAACTGTTTTTT.

The chain uses TRBV18 and TRBJ1-3; the D is unclear. CDR3 length: 15 amino acids. V was pared by 2 bases and J by 0 bases, with 8 bases between. CDR1 is KGHSH and CDR2 is LQKENI in the germline V gene. The CDR3 loop reads CASSPDNDSGNTIYF. CDR3 nucleotides: TGTGCCAGCTCACCAGACAACGACTCTGGAAACACCATATATTTT.

This clone was recorded only once. One junction end disagrees with the germline gene, perhaps due to a read error. The V call is TRBV6-6, the J call TRBJ1-1; possible D gene TRBD1, 6 bases. Per germline, CDR1 MNHNY and CDR2 SVGAGI (reference sequence). CDR3 length: 15 amino acids. For the CDR3, the DNA is TGTGCCACCAGTACGGGGAGGGGGGGGGATACTGAAGCTTTCTTT. It yields the protein CATSTGRGGDTEAFF.

This clone was counted between two and nine times. The chain uses TRBV28 and TRBJ1-6, with unresolved D. Germline V CDR1 and CDR2: MDHEN, SYDVKM. The CDR3 has 13 residues. Trimming cost V 3 bases and J 8 bases, with 8 bases left between them. This CDR3 reads CASSLGEHSPLHF. The CDR3 region has the DNA TGTGCCAGCAGTTTGGGAGAACATTCACCCCTCCACTTT.